A few counts support the clone carrying this TCR beta chain. The data derive from a study of blood T cell repertoires in COVID-19. Whole-study context: Some COVID-19 samples were acute and others convalescent; all came from the United States, Italy and Spain. PBMCs, B-cell-depleted T cells, or T cells were the source of the cDNA or gDNA that made up the material.

In the source study's methods: Amplification of reference gene primers was used by the study to estimate nucleated cell counts. Sequencing was performed with immunoSEQ multiplex PCR; in TCRdb, only in-frame clones are kept and a portion is missing. From that table come the V and J calls and clone size; the DNA was used to work out D and trimming. Of fewer than 150,000 clones listed, around three quarters are singletons. This receptor was obtained from a human donor in a cohort sampled during active COVID-19. Sequencing was performed on peripheral blood.

DNA for the CDR3: TGTGCCAGCAGCTCGGTACAGGGCGCTGAAGCTTTCTTT. It specifies CASSSVQGAEAFF. The J gene is TRBJ1-1, the V gene TRBV7-9, with D perhaps matching TRBD1 (6 bases). The V end was cut by 4 bases, the J end by 6 bases, with 12 bases between. The length of the CDR3 is 13 residues. Germline-derived CDR1 and CDR2 are SEHNR and FQNEAQ (reference sequence). The whole variable domain, filled in from reference TRBV7-9 and TRBJ1-1, reads DTGVSQNPRHKITKRGQNVTFRCDPISEHNRLYWYRQTLGQGPEFLTYFQNEAQLEKSRLLSDRFSAERPKGSFSTLEIQRTEQGDSAMYLCASSSVQGAEAFFGQGTRLTVV.